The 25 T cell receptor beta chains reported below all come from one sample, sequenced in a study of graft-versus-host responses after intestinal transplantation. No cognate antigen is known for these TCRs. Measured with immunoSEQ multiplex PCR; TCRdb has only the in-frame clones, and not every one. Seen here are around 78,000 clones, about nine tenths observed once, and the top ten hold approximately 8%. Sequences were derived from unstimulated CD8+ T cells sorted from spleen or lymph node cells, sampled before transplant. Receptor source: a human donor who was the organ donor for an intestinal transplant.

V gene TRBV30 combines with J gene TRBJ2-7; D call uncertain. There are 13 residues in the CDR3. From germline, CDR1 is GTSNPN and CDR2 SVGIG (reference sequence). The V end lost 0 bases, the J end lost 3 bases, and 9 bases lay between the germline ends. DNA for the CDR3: TGTGCCTGGAGTGTAGATGGGCGCTACGAGCAGTACTTC. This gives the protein CAWSVDGRYEQYF.

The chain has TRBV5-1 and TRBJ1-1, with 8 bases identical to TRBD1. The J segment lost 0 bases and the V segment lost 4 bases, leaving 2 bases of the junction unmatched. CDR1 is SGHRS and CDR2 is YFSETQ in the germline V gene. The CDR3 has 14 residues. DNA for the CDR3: TGCGCCAGCAGCGGGACAGGTTTGAACACTGAAGCTTTCTTT. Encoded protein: CASSGTGLNTEAFF. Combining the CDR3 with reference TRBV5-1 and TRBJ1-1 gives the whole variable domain KAGVTQTPRYLIKTRGQQVTLSCSPISGHRSVSWYQQTPGQGLQFLFEYFSETQRNKGNFPGRFSGRQFSNSRSEMNVSTLELGDSALYLCASSGTGLNTEAFFGQGTRLTVV.

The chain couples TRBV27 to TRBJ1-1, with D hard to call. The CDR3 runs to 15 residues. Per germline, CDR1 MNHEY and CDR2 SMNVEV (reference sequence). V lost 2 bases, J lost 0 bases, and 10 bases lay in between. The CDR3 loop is CASSLHGSVNTEAFF. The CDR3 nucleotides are TGTGCCAGCAGTTTACATGGGTCGGTGAACACTGAAGCTTTCTTT.

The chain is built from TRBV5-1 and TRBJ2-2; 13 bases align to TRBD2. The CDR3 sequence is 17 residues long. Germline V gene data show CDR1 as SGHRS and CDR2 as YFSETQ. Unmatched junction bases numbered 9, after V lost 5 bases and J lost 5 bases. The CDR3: CASRPGLAGEFTGELFF. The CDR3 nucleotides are TGCGCCAGCAGACCCGGACTAGCGGGGGAGTTTACCGGGGAGCTGTTTTTT.

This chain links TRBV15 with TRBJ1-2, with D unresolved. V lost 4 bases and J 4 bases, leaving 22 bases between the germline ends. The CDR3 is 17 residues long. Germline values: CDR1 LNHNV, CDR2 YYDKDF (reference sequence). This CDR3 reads CATSTRLGCGKTYGYTF. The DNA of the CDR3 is TGTGCCACCAGCACACGATTAGGGTGTGGAAAGACCTATGGCTACACCTTC.

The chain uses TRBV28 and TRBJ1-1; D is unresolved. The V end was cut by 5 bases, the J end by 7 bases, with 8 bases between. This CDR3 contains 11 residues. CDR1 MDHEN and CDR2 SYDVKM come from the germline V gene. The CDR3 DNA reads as TGTGCCAGCAGTCCGGATAGTGAAGCTTTCTTT. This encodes CASSPDSEAFF.

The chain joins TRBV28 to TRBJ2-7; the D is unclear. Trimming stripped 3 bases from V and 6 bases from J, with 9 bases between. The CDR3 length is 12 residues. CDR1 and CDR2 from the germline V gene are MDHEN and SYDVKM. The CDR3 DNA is TGTGCCAGCAGTTTCCCCCCGTCCGAGCAGTACTTC. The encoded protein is CASSFPPSEQYF.

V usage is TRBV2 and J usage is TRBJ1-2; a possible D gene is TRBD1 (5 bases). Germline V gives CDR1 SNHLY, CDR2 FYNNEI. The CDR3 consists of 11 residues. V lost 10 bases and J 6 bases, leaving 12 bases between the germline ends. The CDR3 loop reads CANPTGHGYTF. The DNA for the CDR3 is TGTGCCAACCCAACAGGCCATGGCTACACCTTC.

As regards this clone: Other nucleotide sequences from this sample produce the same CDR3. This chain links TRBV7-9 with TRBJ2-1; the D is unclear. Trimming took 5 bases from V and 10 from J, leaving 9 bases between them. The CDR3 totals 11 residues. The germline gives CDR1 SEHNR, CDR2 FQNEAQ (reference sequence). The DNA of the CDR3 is TGTGCCAGCAGCCCACCCGGGGAGCAGTTCTTC. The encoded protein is CASSPPGEQFF.

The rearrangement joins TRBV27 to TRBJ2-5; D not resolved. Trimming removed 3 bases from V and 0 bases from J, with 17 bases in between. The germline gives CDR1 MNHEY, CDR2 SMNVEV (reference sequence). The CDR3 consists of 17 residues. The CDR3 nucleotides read TGTGCCAGCAGTTTTTTTTCTTCAGTAACGTACCAAGAGACCCAGTACTTC. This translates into CASSFFSSVTYQETQYF.

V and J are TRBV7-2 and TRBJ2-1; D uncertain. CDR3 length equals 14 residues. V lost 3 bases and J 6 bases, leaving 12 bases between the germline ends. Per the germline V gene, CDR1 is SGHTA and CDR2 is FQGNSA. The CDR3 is CASSLLGRTNEQFF. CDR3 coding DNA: TGTGCCAGCAGCTTGCTGGGCAGGACCAATGAGCAGTTCTTC.

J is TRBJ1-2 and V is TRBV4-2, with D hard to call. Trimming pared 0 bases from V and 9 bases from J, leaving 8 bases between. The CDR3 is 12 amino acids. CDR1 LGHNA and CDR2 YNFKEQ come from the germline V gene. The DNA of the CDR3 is TGTGCCAGCAGCCAAGATCCCCGTAGCTACACCTTC. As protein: CASSQDPRSYTF.

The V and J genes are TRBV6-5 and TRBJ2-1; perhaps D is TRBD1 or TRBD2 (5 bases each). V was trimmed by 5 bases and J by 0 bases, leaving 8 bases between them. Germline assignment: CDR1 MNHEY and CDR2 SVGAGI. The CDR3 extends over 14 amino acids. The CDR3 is CASSGTRSYNEQFF. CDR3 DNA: TGTGCCAGCAGTGGGACCCGCTCCTACAATGAGCAGTTCTTC.

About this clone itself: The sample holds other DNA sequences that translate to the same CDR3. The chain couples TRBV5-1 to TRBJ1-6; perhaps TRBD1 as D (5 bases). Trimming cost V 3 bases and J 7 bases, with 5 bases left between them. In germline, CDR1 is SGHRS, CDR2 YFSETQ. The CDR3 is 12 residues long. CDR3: CASSSGNSPLHF. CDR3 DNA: TGCGCCAGCAGCTCAGGGAATTCACCCCTCCACTTT.

The CDR3: CASSLGSNQPQHF. The CDR3 bases are TGTGCCAGCAGTTTGGGGAGCAATCAGCCCCAGCATTTT. The rearrangement links TRBV6-5 to TRBJ1-5; no reliable D call. This CDR3 region has 13 residues. The germline V and J ends were trimmed by 4 bases and 1 base, with 5 bases remaining between them. Germline values: CDR1 MNHEY, CDR2 SVGAGI.

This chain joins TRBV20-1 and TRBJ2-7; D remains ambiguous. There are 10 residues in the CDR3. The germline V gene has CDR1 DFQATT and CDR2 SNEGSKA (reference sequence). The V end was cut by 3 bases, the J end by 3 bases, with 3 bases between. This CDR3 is CSASNYEQYF. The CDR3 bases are TGCAGTGCTAGCAACTACGAGCAGTACTTC.

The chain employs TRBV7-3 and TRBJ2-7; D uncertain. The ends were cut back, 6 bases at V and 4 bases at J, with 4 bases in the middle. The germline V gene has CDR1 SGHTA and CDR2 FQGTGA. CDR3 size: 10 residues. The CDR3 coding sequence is TGTGCCAGCAGGAAATACGAGCAGTACTTC. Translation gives CASRKYEQYF.

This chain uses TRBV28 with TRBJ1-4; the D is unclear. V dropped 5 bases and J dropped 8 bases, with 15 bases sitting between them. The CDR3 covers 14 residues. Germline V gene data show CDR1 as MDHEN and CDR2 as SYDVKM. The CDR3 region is CASSTTEAGEKLFF. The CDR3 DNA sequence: TGTGCCAGCAGTACCACAGAAGCCGGAGAAAAACTGTTTTTT. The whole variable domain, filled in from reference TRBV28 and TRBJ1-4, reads DVKVTQSSRYLVKRTGEKVFLECVQDMDHENMFWYRQDPGLGLRLIYFSYDVKMKEKGDIPEGYSVSREKKERFSLILESASTNQTSMYLCASSTTEAGEKLFFGSGTQLSVL.

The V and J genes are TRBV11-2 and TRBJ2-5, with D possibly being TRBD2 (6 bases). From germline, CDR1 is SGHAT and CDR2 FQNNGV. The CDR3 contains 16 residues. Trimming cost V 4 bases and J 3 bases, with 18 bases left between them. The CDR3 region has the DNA TGTGCCAGCAGCTCGGGGGTACAGATAATCAAAGAGACCCAGTACTTC. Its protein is CASSSGVQIIKETQYF.

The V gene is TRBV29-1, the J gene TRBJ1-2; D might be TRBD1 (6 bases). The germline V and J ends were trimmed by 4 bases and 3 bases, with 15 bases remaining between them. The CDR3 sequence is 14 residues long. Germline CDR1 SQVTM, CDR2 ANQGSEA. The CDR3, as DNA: TGCAGCGTTGTAGGGGCAGGGGCGGACTATGGCTACACCTTC. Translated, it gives CSVVGAGADYGYTF. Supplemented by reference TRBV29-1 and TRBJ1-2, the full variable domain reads SAVISQKPSRDICQRGTSLTIQCQVDSQVTMMFWYRQQPGQSLTLIATANQGSEATYESGFVIDKFPISRPNLTFSTLTVSNMSPEDSSIYLCSVVGAGADYGYTFGSGTRLTVV.

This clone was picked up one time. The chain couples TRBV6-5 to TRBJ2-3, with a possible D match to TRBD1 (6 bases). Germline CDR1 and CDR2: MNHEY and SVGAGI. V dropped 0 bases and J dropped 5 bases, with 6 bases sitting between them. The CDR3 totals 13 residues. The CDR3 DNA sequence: TGTGCCAGCAGTTACTCGACAGGAGATACGCAGTATTTT. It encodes CASSYSTGDTQYF.

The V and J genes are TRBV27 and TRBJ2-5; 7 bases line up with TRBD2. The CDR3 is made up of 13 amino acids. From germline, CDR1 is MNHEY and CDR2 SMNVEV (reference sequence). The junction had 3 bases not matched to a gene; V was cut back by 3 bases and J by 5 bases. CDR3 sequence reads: CASSFGGSETQYF. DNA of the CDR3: TGTGCCAGCAGTTTCGGGGGGAGCGAGACCCAGTACTTC.

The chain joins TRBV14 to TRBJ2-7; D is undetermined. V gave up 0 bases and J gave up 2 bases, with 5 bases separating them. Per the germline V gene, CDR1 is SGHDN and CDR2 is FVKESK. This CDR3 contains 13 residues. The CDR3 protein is CASSQESPYEQYF. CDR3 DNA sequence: TGTGCCAGCAGCCAAGAGTCCCCCTACGAGCAGTACTTC.

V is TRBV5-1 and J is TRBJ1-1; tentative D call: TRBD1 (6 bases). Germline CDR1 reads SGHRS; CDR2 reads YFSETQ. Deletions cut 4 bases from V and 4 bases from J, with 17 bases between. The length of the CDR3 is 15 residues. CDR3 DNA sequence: TGCGCCAGCAGCCGGTCCCCAGGGGTAGGCACTGAAGCTTTCTTT. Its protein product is CASSRSPGVGTEAFF.

CDR3 sequence reads: CASRSTVNTEAFF. The CDR3 nucleotides read TGTGCCAGCAGATCGACAGTTAACACTGAAGCTTTCTTT. V and J are TRBV27 and TRBJ1-1; TRBD1 might be the D (5 bases). This CDR3 contains 13 residues. Germline CDR1 reads MNHEY; CDR2 reads SMNVEV (reference sequence). The ends were cut back, 6 bases at V and 2 bases at J, with 10 bases in the middle.